The rows below give T cell receptor beta chains drawn from one sample of a study of blood T cell repertoires in COVID-19. The protocol was immunoSEQ multiplex PCR, while the TCRdb copy is restricted to in-frame clones and leaves out a portion. Among 200,000 or so clones, roughly 84% were seen once, and the ten largest hold 1.5% to 2%. Sequencing was done on a sample of peripheral blood. The source is a man aged 35-49 years with active or convalescent COVID-19. The conserved cysteine and the conserved F or W are not part of the CDR3 here. Each record gives: J gene, V gene, CDR3 protein.

>TRBJ1-4|TRBV4-1
ASSQAPGGATNEKLF
>TRBJ1-1|TRBV7-3
ASNSAGSYTEAF
>TRBJ2-7|TRBV5-1
ASSSGQGSYEQY
>TRBJ1-2|TRBV27
ASTSLTRGSRYGYT
>TRBJ2-7|TRBV5-5
ASSLGQLPSYEQY
>TRBJ2-3|TRBV5-5
ASSSGGLAQDTQY
>TRBJ1-5|TRBV28
ASRAPGQGYQPQH
>TRBJ2-5|TRBV7-2
ASSLSGGASETQY
>TRBJ2-2|TRBV9
ASSEAGTGPTGELF
>TRBJ2-3|TRBV9
ASSVQGAQDTQY
>TRBJ1-5|TRBV27
AISTGRFNQPQH
>TRBJ2-3|TRBV3-1/TRBV3-2
ASSQESPAGETDTQY
>TRBJ1-2|TRBV7-9
ASSSGGTAAGYT
>TRBJ2-7|TRBV28
ASSMPWTSGRYEQY
>TRBJ1-1|TRBV7-3
ASSSTGARTEAF
>TRBJ1-5|TRBV6-1
ASSDRDRAGGEPQH
>TRBJ1-1|TRBV27
ASSGMTAANTEAF
>TRBJ2-3|TRBV6-2/TRBV6-3
ASSRDTDTQY
>TRBJ2-7|TRBV5-4
ASRPGLAYEQY
>TRBJ1-1|TRBV12-3/TRBV12-4
ASSQGGNTEAF
>TRBJ2-5|TRBV27
ASSPPVGTGGHETQY
>TRBJ1-1|TRBV5-1
ASSLVLGNTEAF
>TRBJ2-3|TRBV18
ASSSQGSTDTQY
>TRBJ2-3|TRBV5-4
ASSSGLAGGPDTQY
>TRBJ1-2|TRBV2
ASTRLVANYGYT
>TRBJ1-5|TRBV6-5
ASMDRGYSNQPQH
>TRBJ1-6|TRBV28
ASSFVGGLQSPLH
>TRBJ2-7|TRBV4-1
ASSQDVTSGVYEQY
>TRBJ1-6|TRBV27
ASSYSSYNSPLH
>TRBJ2-1|TRBV12-5
ASTGGWVSRQF
>TRBJ2-7|TRBV10-2
ASGGQGRSYEQY
>TRBJ1-4|TRBV7-2
ASQPVEGEKLF
>TRBJ2-1|TRBV12-3/TRBV12-4
ASSLRGGSEQF
>TRBJ1-5|TRBV7-2
ASSLGGTGEWAPQH
>TRBJ2-7|TRBV7-9
ASSHGTAYSEQY
>TRBJ1-4|TRBV28
ASSSYRDSITNEKLF
>TRBJ1-4|TRBV5-1
ASSLQPQGLDEKLF
>TRBJ2-7|TRBV18
ASSPETSGQY
>TRBJ1-3|TRBV4-2
ASSPIQSSGNTIY
>TRBJ1-4|TRBV11-2
ASSSHRDLDEKLF
>TRBJ1-2|TRBV21-1
ASSKERDRGRGYT
>TRBJ1-3|TRBV27
ASSPARGGAGNTIY
>TRBJ1-1|TRBV29-1
SVARGSNTEAF
>TRBJ1-1|TRBV4-1
ASSLQQGLSEAF
>TRBJ1-4|TRBV15
ATSRDQGEKLF
>TRBJ1-1|TRBV3-1/TRBV3-2
ASSLSGGDTEAF
>TRBJ1-6|TRBV10-3
AISERLDSPLH
>TRBJ1-5|TRBV6-5
ASSLGQPAQPQH
>TRBJ1-1|TRBV19
ASSARTGGEAF
>TRBJ1-5|TRBV6-5
ASRFRDNQPQH
>TRBJ1-3|TRBV6-1
ASSEGTYLSGNTIY
>TRBJ1-6|TRBV3-1/TRBV3-2
ASSQQGIVF
>TRBJ1-5|TRBV2
ASSEDRWYSNQPQH
>TRBJ1-2|TRBV4-1
ASSFGSGVKGYGYT
>TRBJ2-1|TRBV5-1
ASSLIMNEQF